This TCR beta chain was documented in a study of naive and memory T cell subsets. An equimolar mix of two oligonucleotides served as the beta constant-region primer for TRBC1 and TRBC2. In TCRdb, the UMI-ligation and nested PCR reads were re-called with MiXCR into one record per CDR3 protein. The data contain some 85,000 distinct CDR3 sequences, around 12% of them singletons. As regards this clonotype: A much larger clone lies one base from this, so it may be a read error.

After the first PCR, alpha and beta chain libraries were processed separately. Germline CDR1 reads SGDLS; CDR2 reads YYNGEE. Trimming removed 1 base at V and 5 bases at J, with 16 bases between. CDR3 length equals 15 residues. This TCR came from a human donor in good health. The specimen was central memory CD4+ T cells from blood. The chain joins TRBV9 to TRBJ2-7; the D gene is possibly TRBD2 (5 bases). The CDR3 DNA reads as TGTGCCAGCAGCGTAAACCCGAGCGGATTTCACGAGCAGTACTTC. This translates into CASSVNPSGFHEQYF.